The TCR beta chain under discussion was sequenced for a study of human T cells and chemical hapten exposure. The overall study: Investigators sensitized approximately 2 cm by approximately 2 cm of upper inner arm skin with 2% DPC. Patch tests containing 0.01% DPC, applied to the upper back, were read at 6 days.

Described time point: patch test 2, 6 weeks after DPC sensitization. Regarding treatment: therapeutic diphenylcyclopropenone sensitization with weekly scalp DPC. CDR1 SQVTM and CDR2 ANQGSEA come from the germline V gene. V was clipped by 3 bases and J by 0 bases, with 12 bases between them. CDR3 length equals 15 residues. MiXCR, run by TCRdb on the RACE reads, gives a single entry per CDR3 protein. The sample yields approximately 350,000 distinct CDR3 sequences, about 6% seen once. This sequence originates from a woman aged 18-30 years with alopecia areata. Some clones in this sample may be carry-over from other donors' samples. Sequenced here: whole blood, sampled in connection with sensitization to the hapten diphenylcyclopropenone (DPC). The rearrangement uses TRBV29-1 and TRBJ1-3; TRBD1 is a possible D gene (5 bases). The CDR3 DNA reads TGCAGCGTTGAGATGGGGACTCACTCTGGAAACACCATATATTTT. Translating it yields CSVEMGTHSGNTIYF.